This passage covers 7 T cell receptor beta chains from one sample sequenced in a study. TCRdb reprocessed the RT-PCR reads with MiXCR, giving one entry per CDR3 protein. The sample lists about 700,000 distinct CDR3 sequences, 13% to 15% occurring once. The sequenced sample consisted of memory CD4+ T cells from blood. The receptors stem from a female donor in good health, serving as a healthy control.

V gene TRBV7-2 combines with J gene TRBJ2-3; 10 bases align to TRBD1. The V gene's germline CDR1 is SGHTA and CDR2 FQGNSA. The CDR3 totals 16 residues. V lost 1 base and J lost 3; bases outside the gene matches: 4. CDR3 sequence (DNA): TGTGCCAGCAGCTTAGATCGGACAGGGGGAACAGATACGCAGTATTTT. Translated, it gives CASSLDRTGGTDTQYF.

The sample holds a few counts of this clonotype. The chain joins TRBV29-1 to TRBJ2-1, with 7 bases identical to TRBD1. V lost 8 bases and J lost 4; bases outside the gene matches: 11. The length of the CDR3 is 14 residues. Germline V gene lookup returns CDR1 SQVTM and CDR2 ANQGSEA. Here the CDR3 reads CSHSAGGSYNEQFF. CDR3 in DNA: TGCAGCCATTCGGCAGGGGGTTCATACAATGAGCAGTTCTTC.

The chain recombines TRBV6-6 with TRBJ1-5, with a possible D match to TRBD1 (6 bases). The V gene lost 9 bases and the J gene lost 1 base, with 16 bases spanning the gap. The germline gives CDR1 MNHNY, CDR2 SVGAGI (reference sequence). This CDR3 has 15 amino acids. The chain's CDR3 is CASPEQGLSNQPQHF. CDR3 sequence (DNA): TGTGCCAGTCCTGAACAGGGCCTGAGCAATCAGCCCCAGCATTTT.

On this clonotype itself: The junction departs from germline at one end; a sequencing error may be responsible. This chain connects TRBV5-1 to TRBJ1-2, with 7 bases that match TRBD1. CDR1 SGHRS and CDR2 YFSETQ come from the germline V gene. The CDR3 spans 16 residues. CDR3 sequence reads: CARSLAATGTFYGYTF. DNA of the CDR3: TGCGCCAGAAGCTTGGCCGCGACAGGGACTTTCTATGGCTACACCTTC.

This clonotype was observed a few times. The V gene is TRBV6-5, the J gene TRBJ1-2; perhaps TRBD1 as D (6 bases). Trimming removed 2 bases at V and 7 bases at J, with 14 bases between. The CDR3 consists of 14 residues. The germline CDR1 and CDR2 sequences are MNHEY and SVGAGI. CDR3 nucleotides: TGTGCCAGCAGTTACCCTCGAGCAGGGGCTGGCTACACCTTC. The encoded protein is CASSYPRAGAGYTF.

This chain connects TRBV6-6 to TRBJ2-7, with a tentative D call TRBD2 (7 bases). From germline, CDR1 is MNHNY and CDR2 SVGAGI (reference sequence). The V and J ends lost 4 bases and 5 bases respectively, with 18 bases between them. The CDR3 runs to 15 residues. This CDR3 is CASSSQSGGADEQYF. CDR3 nucleotides: TGTGCCAGCAGTTCGCAGTCTGGGGGGGCGGACGAGCAGTACTTC.

The chain employs TRBV5-1 and TRBJ2-3; D gene unclear. The CDR3 has 14 residues. The germline V and J ends were trimmed by 4 bases and 3 bases, with 12 bases remaining between them. Germline V gives CDR1 SGHRS, CDR2 YFSETQ. The CDR3 coding sequence is TGCGCCAGCAGCCCCCTCGCGGTTACAGATACGCAGTATTTT. Encoded protein: CASSPLAVTDTQYF. The full variable domain, rest sourced from reference TRBV5-1 and TRBJ2-3, is KAGVTQTPRYLIKTRGQQVTLSCSPISGHRSVSWYQQTPGQGLQFLFEYFSETQRNKGNFPGRFSGRQFSNSRSEMNVSTLELGDSALYLCASSPLAVTDTQYFGPGTRLTVL.